The TCR beta chain under discussion was sequenced for a study of blood T cell repertoires in COVID-19. On the study more broadly: Donors in the United States, Italy and Spain gave samples during acute or convalescent COVID-19. From T cells, B-cell-depleted T cells, or PBMCs came the material, which was cDNA or gDNA.

The V segment lost 5 bases and the J segment 5 bases; nucleotides outside the gene matches: 6. Germline CDR1 is MDHEN and CDR2 is SYDVKM. This CDR3 region has 14 residues. In the source study's methods: Counts of nucleated cells, estimated from reference gene primer amplification, were obtained. The table came from immunoSEQ multiplex PCR; TCRdb's copy has only in-frame clones and leaves some out. From that table come the V and J calls and clone size; the DNA was used to work out D and trimming. The table lists a few hundred thousand clones, 65% to 90% of them singletons, with 7.4% in the top ten. The TCR originated in a woman in her 50s with acute or convalescent COVID-19. V is TRBV28 and J is TRBJ2-7; 10 positions match TRBD2. Sequenced material: peripheral blood. The CDR3 loop reads CASSRAGGLDEQYF. The DNA of the CDR3 is TGTGCCAGCAGTAGAGCGGGAGGGCTCGACGAGCAGTACTTC.